This entry is about one TCR beta chain. It was the approximately 120-subject validation cohort, separate from the approximately 700-subject first cohort, to which the donors belonged. The source of the sample is a study of cytomegalovirus exposure and HLA in healthy donors. The CDR3 runs 15 residues. CDR1 and CDR2 from the germline V gene are SGHNT and YYREEE (reference sequence). With 3 bases removed from V and 1 base from J, the gap between germline ends came to 14 bases. Here immunoSEQ multiplex PCR was the method, and the copy in TCRdb shows in-frame clones only, minus some. The data contain over 200,000 clones, less than 95% of them singletons.

The TCR originated in a woman aged 30 to 39 in good health and CMV-seronegative. Sequencing input: PBMCs. The chain employs TRBV5-4 and TRBJ2-7; D gene ambiguous. In DNA, the CDR3 is TGTGCCAGCAGCTGGTGGGGTAGCAATTCCTACGAGCAGTACTTC. Its translation is CASSWWGSNSYEQYF.